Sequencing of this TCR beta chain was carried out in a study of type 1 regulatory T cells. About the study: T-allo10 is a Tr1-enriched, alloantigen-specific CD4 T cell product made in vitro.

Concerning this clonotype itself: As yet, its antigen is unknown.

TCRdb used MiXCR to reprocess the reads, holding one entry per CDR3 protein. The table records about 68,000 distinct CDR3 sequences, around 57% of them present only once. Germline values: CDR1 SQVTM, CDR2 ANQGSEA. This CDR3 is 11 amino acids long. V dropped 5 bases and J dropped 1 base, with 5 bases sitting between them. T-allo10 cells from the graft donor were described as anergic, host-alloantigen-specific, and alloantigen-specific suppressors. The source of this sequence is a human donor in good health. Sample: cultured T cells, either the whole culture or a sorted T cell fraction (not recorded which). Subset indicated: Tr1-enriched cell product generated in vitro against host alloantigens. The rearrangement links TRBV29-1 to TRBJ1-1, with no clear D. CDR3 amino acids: CSVSTNTEAFF. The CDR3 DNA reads TGCAGCGTTAGCACGAACACTGAAGCTTTCTTT. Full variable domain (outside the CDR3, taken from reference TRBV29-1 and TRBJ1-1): SAVISQKPSRDICQRGTSLTIQCQVDSQVTMMFWYRQQPGQSLTLIATANQGSEATYESGFVIDKFPISRPNLTFSTLTVSNMSPEDSSIYLCSVSTNTEAFFGQGTRLTVV.